Included here is one T cell receptor beta chain sequence, with context. Antigen unknown. The data stem from a study of T cell repertoires in cytomegalovirus infection. Looking at the study overall: Public TCR beta signatures marked donors with CMV infection and the matching HLA. The study's findings and limits: Public TCR beta family frequency separated CMV-and-HLA carriers, including in an independent cohort.

One entry per CDR3 protein, called by TCRdb with MiXCR from the reads. This sample yields about 450,000 distinct CDR3 sequences, of which 31% are seen a single time; roughly an eighth belongs to the top ten. The CDR3 contains 13 residues. Unmatched junction bases numbered 6, after V lost 3 bases and J lost 10 bases. The germline gives CDR1 DFQATT, CDR2 SNEGSKA (reference sequence). J is TRBJ1-6 and V is TRBV20-1; 7 nucleotides line up with TRBD1. The sequencing sample was made of PBMCs. This receptor was identified in a human donor in good health (CMV status not recorded). Some clones in this sample may be carry-over from other donors' samples. CDR3 sequence reads: CSASGDSYSPLHF. The CDR3 nucleotides read TGCAGTGCTAGTGGGGACAGCTACTCACCCCTCCACTTT.